These 16 T cell receptor beta chains came from one sample sequenced in a study of blood T cells in healthy people across ages. Using a J-beta primer mix together with a sample-barcoded 5' primer, a second PCR was run for about 6 to 12 cycles. TCRdb itself ran the 5' RACE reads through MiXCR, one entry per CDR3 protein. Counted here are more than 1,400,000 distinct CDR3 sequences, about 43% occurring once; the ten biggest clones make up roughly 8.2%. Input material: blood. Receptors were obtained from a woman aged 18-30 years in good health.

The chain links TRBV10-1 to TRBJ1-2; 7 nucleotides agree with TRBD1. The CDR3 spans 15 residues. Per the germline V gene, CDR1 is WNHNN and CDR2 is SYGVQD (reference sequence). Trimming removed 3 bases from V and 10 bases from J; junction bases left unmatched: 14. Written as DNA, the CDR3 is TGCGCCAGCAGTGACCCCGGGACAGCGGAAAGTTTCTACACCTTC. This translates into CASSDPGTAESFYTF.

As regards this clonotype: Germline and junction disagree at one end, which may indicate a read error. The chain joins TRBV2 to TRBJ2-5, with D perhaps given as TRBD1 or TRBD2 (5 bases each). This CDR3 is built from 11 residues. Germline CDR1 and CDR2: SNHLY and FYNNEI. CDR3 residues: CASSESGTKYF. The DNA for the CDR3 is TGTGCCAGCAGTGAATCAGGGACCAAGTACTTC. The full variable domain, in which reference TRBV2 and TRBJ2-5 provide the parts outside the CDR3, is EPEVTQTPSHQVTQMGQEVILRCVPISNHLYFYWYRQILGQKVEFLVSFYNNEISEKSEIFDDQFSVERPDGSNFTLKIRSTKLEDSAMYFCASSESGTKYFGPGTRLLVL.

The gene calls are TRBV20-1 and TRBJ2-1, with 10 nucleotides matching TRBD2. V was clipped by 8 bases and J by 7 bases; unmatched bases: 11. The V gene's germline CDR1 is DFQATT and CDR2 SNEGSKA (reference sequence). The CDR3 consists of 14 residues. CDR3 DNA: TGCAGTCCCGTGCTAGCGGGGGTTGGGAATGAGCAGTTCTTC. Amino acid sequence: CSPVLAGVGNEQFF.

The CDR3 DNA reads as TGCAGTGCTAGGTACGGAGGCAATCAGCCCCAGCATTTT. This gives the protein CSARYGGNQPQHF. The V and J genes are TRBV20-1 and TRBJ1-5; D gene ambiguous. CDR3 length equals 13 residues. The V gene's germline CDR1 is DFQATT and CDR2 SNEGSKA (reference sequence). Trimming took 3 bases from V and 2 from J, leaving 8 bases between them.

The chain is built from TRBV4-2 and TRBJ2-1; TRBD1 matches 7 bases. The J call may be wrong; the DNA end is better matched by TRBJ2-7. The CDR3 loop spans 15 amino acids. CDR1 is LGHNA, CDR2 YNFKEQ, per germline. This chain's CDR3 is CASSQGQTSYNEQYF. CDR3 DNA: TGTGCCAGCAGCCAGGGACAGACCTCCTACAATGAGCAGTACTTC.

The chain recombines TRBV6-5 with TRBJ2-5, with 7 bases lining up with TRBD1. The J call is in doubt because the DNA end fits TRBJ2-7 better. The CDR3 sequence is 16 residues long. Germline V gives CDR1 MNHEY, CDR2 SVGAGI. CDR3 region: CASSLSSQTGRNEQYF. CDR3 coding DNA: TGTGCCAGCAGTCTCTCCTCTCAGACAGGGCGGAACGAGCAGTACTTC.

In this sample, this clonotype turned up a few times. This rearrangement joins TRBV11-2 to TRBJ2-7; D gene uncertain. This CDR3 contains 14 residues. V was clipped by 6 bases and J by 2 bases, with 14 bases between them. Per germline, CDR1 SGHAT and CDR2 FQNNGV. Written as DNA, the CDR3 is TGTGCCAGCAGTCAACTCAAGAGCCCCTACGAGCAGTACTTC. It is translated as CASSQLKSPYEQYF.

This clonotype appeared a few times. The CDR3 DNA reads TGCGCCAGCAGCCACCCCAGTCGGGACTCGAGGAATGAGCAGTTCTTC. Translation gives CASSHPSRDSRNEQFF. The chain links TRBV5-1 to TRBJ2-1, with D possibly matching TRBD2 (6 bases). The CDR3 contains 16 residues. Trimming pared 4 bases from V and 7 bases from J, leaving 21 bases between. Germline V gives CDR1 SGHRS, CDR2 YFSETQ.

This clonotype was recorded a few times. The chain uses TRBV5-1 and TRBJ2-7; 7 bases are a match to TRBD1. This CDR3 is 13 amino acids long. V lost 4 bases, J lost 3 bases, and 4 bases stayed unmatched. Germline CDR1 SGHRS, CDR2 YFSETQ. The CDR3 nucleotides read TGCGCCAGCAGCAAGTGGGACAGCTACGAGCAGTACTTC. Translating gives CASSKWDSYEQYF.

This clonotype came up a few times. J is TRBJ2-1 and V is TRBV7-6; TRBD2 matches at 8 bases. V shed 5 bases, J shed 8 bases, and the junction held 11 bases outside the gene matches. The CDR3 length is 15 residues. The germline CDR1 and CDR2 sequences are SGHVS and FNYEAQ. The chain's CDR3 is CASSKIGGAGDEQFF. CDR3 nucleotide sequence: TGTGCCAGCAGCAAGATCGGGGGGGCCGGGGATGAGCAGTTCTTC.

The chain links TRBV12-3 or TRBV12-4 to TRBJ1-1; D may be TRBD1 (5 bases). The CDR3 sequence is 13 residues long. The V and J ends lost 4 bases and 4 bases respectively, with 10 bases between them. This CDR3 is CASSSGVFTEAFF. CDR3 bases: TGTGCCAGCAGTTCGGGGGTGTTCACTGAAGCTTTCTTT.

This chain links TRBV9 with TRBJ1-6; TRBD1 matches at 9 bases. V dropped 2 bases and J dropped 10; count of bases not matched to a gene: 10. Germline V gene lookup returns CDR1 SGDLS and CDR2 YYNGEE. This CDR3 spans 16 amino acids. CDR3 nucleotide sequence: TGTGCCAGCAGCGTTTTCCCCCCGACAGGGGGATCACCCCTCCACTTT. Residues: CASSVFPPTGGSPLHF.

This clonotype appeared a few times. The CDR3 nucleotides read TGTGCCAGCACCCAATTCTCCGGGACTAGCGGGGGGGAGAGCACAGATACGCAGTATTTT. Encoded protein: CASTQFSGTSGGESTDTQYF. This chain links TRBV6-1 with TRBJ2-3; TRBD2 matches 16 bases. V lost 7 bases and J lost 0; bases outside the gene matches: 13. The CDR3 length is 20 residues. Germline V CDR1 and CDR2: MNHNS, SASEGT.

This chain uses TRBV27 with TRBJ2-1; D remains ambiguous. The germline gives CDR1 MNHEY, CDR2 SMNVEV (reference sequence). The V gene lost 0 bases and the J gene lost 6 bases, with 6 bases spanning the gap. The CDR3 is made up of 13 amino acids. CDR3 sequence reads: CASSLSMGNEQFF. CDR3 sequence (DNA): TGTGCCAGCAGTTTATCGATGGGCAATGAGCAGTTCTTC.

The chain couples TRBV18 to TRBJ2-2; perhaps TRBD2 as D (5 bases). V lost 0 bases, J lost 6 bases, and 11 bases lay in between. Germline V lookup: CDR1 KGHSH, CDR2 LQKENI. CDR3 size: 15 residues. The CDR3 DNA sequence: TGTGCCAGCTCACCACCTAGGTGGGAGTCCGGGGAGCTGTTTTTT. Its translation: CASSPPRWESGELFF.

The J gene is TRBJ1-4, the V gene TRBV4-1; maybe TRBD1 (6 bases). Germline V CDR1 and CDR2: MGHRA, YSYEKL. The CDR3 sequence is 16 residues long. With 0 bases removed from V and 8 bases from J, the gap between germline ends came to 16 bases. DNA of the CDR3: TGCGCCAGCAGCCAAGAGAATTCGGGGGCCAGAGAAAAACTGTTTTTT. Translated: CASSQENSGAREKLFF.